This TCR beta chain derives from a study of T-cell reconstitution after alpha-beta-depleted transplantation in children (dated by TCRdb to about 2016). Context from the whole study: Using TCR repertoire profiling, the study followed T-cell immune reconstitution in a quantitative way in children after TCRalphabeta/CD19-depleted allogeneic hematopoietic cell transplantation.

Libraries came from PCR. The run used an Illumina HiSeq 2500. To normalize quantification of the TCRbeta repertoire, the TCR libraries were built with molecular barcoding that relied on unique molecular identifiers. TCRdb's own reprocessing of the public reads used fastp at Q25 and MiXCR and kept productive beta chains. Identical CDR3 protein sequences are pooled into one entry, listed with their most common genes and DNA. The sample table contains over 400,000 distinct CDR3 sequences; only one count was recorded for under 15% of them. Of the sample, more than 5.5% falls within the top ten clones. There are a few counts of this clonotype. It has no known antigen specificity. Per-nucleotide qualities are absent, and no much larger clonotype sits a single base away. The starting material was PBMCs from the stem cell graft donor, obtained from the stem cell graft. The TCR comes from a human donor who donated a stem cell graft to a child with combined immunodeficiency.

The DNA is TGTGCCAGCAGCCAGGGTAGCGGGGGACCCTACGAGCAGTACTTC. It translates to CASSQGSGGPYEQYF. The chain couples TRBV4-2 to TRBJ2-7; TRBD2 lines up with 9 middle nucleotides. Ends trimmed: V by 3 bases, J by 2 bases; bases unmatched to a gene: 5. Measured from the cysteine to the phenylalanine, the CDR3 is 15 residues long. Left in the record is the CDR3 DNA by itself, 45 bases read in frame from the first base. CDR1 and CDR2 are read off the germline V gene as LGHNA and YNFKEQ.